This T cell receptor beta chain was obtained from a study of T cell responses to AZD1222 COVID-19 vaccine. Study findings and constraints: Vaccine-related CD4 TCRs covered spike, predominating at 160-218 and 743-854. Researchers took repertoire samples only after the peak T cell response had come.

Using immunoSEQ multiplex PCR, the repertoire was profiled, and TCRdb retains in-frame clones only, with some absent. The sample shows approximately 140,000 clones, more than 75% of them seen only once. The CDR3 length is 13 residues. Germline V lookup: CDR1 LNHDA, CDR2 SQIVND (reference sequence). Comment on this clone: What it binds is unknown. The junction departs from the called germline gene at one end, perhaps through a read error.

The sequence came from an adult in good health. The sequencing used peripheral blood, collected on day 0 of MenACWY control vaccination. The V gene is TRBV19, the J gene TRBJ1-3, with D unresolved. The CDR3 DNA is TGTGCCAGTAGTACGACGGCTGGTAACACCATATATTTT. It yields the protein CASSTTAGNTIYF.